This TCR beta chain was identified during a study of T cells in Graves' hyperthyroidism and ophthalmopathy. Overall study context: Once the initial diagnosis was made, peripheral blood was obtained before any treatment. General observations from the study: Classification by a 13 V-J model distinguished ophthalmopathy from stable hyperthyroidism.

About this clonotype itself: Its antigen is unknown.

J lost 6 bases, V lost 6 bases, and 8 bases had no gene match. Germline loops: CDR1 MNHNS, CDR2 SASEGT. There are 15 residues in the CDR3. The TCR beta CDR3 regions underwent amplification using RNA transcripts as the source. When the TCR CDR3 underwent first-round RT-PCR, the HTBI primer set was used. TCRdb reprocessed the multiplex PCR reads with MiXCR, giving one entry per CDR3 protein. The table records roughly 380,000 distinct CDR3 sequences, about 14% of them present only once. Diagnosis of hyperthyroidism was new in patients aged 18 to 65, and its duration was under 2 months. Sequencing was carried out using blood. The V and J genes are TRBV6-1 and TRBJ2-2; TRBD1 aligns across 9 bases. The clonotype was recovered from a man aged 25 to 40 with Graves' hyperthyroidism that later progressed to Graves' ophthalmopathy. CDR3 nucleotides: TGTGCCAGCAGAGACGGCGGACAGGGGCCCGGGGAGCTGTTTTTT. Encoded protein: CASRDGGQGPGELFF.